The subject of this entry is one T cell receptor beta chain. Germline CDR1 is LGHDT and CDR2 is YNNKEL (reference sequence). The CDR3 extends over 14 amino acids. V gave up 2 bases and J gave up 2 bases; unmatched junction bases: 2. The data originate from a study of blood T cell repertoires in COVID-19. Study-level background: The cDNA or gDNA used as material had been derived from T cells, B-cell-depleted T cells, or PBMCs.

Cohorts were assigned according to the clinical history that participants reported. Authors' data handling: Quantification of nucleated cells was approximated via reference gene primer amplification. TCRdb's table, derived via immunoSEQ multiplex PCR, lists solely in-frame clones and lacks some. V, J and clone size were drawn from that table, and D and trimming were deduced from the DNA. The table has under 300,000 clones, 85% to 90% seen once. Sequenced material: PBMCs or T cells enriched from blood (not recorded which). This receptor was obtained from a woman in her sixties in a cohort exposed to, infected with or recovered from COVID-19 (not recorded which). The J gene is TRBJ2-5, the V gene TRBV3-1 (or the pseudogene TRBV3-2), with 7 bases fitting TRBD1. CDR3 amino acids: CASSQWDSQETQYF. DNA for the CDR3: TGTGCCAGCAGCCAATGGGACAGTCAAGAGACCCAGTACTTC.